These 23 T cell receptor beta chains were all obtained from the same sample, sequenced in a study of PD-1 blockade in classical Hodgkin lymphoma. The table came from immunoSEQ multiplex PCR; TCRdb's copy has only in-frame clones and leaves some out. The sample has about 86,000 clones, approximately 92% seen once. There was relapse after autologous stem cell transplantation in every patient, and there was variation in brentuximab vedotin exposure. Material: peripheral blood mononuclear cells (PBMCs), obtained before the second cycle of nivolumab. All receptors come from a human donor with classical Hodgkin lymphoma.

V is TRBV5-5 and J is TRBJ2-1; D not resolved. The germline CDR1 and CDR2 sequences are SGHKS and YYEKEE (reference sequence). Trimming took off 1 base at V and 10 bases at J, with 9 bases between the two ends. The CDR3 runs 12 residues. The CDR3 reads CASSLSPHEQFF. The CDR3 DNA follows: TGTGCCAGCAGCTTGAGCCCTCACGAGCAGTTCTTC.

V is TRBV27 and J is TRBJ2-1; TRBD2 aligns across 13 bases. The germline gives CDR1 MNHEY, CDR2 SMNVEV (reference sequence). With V trimmed by 8 bases and J by 10 bases, 5 bases remained unmatched. The CDR3 is 13 residues long. The CDR3 loop reads CASRLAGGGEQFF. For the CDR3, the DNA is TGTGCCAGCCGACTAGCGGGGGGTGGAGAGCAGTTCTTC.

The genes are TRBV27 and TRBJ2-7; D perhaps matches TRBD2 (6 bases). Trimming removed 5 bases at V and 0 bases at J, with 14 bases between. CDR1 and CDR2 from the germline V gene are MNHEY and SMNVEV (reference sequence). The CDR3 loop spans 15 amino acids. DNA of the CDR3: TGTGCCAGCAGTACAGCGGGTTCGACCTCCTACGAGCAGTACTTC. It yields the protein CASSTAGSTSYEQYF.

This chain connects TRBV27 to TRBJ2-7; D is undetermined. The CDR3 covers 15 residues. V shed 5 bases and J shed 3 bases, with 17 bases lying between them. CDR1 and CDR2 (germline): MNHEY, SMNVEV (reference sequence). DNA for the CDR3: TGTGCCAGCAGTCCGTATATGGCGACCAGCTACGAGCAGTACTTC. Its translation: CASSPYMATSYEQYF.

This clone showed up just once. The chain couples TRBV27 to TRBJ2-2, with 11 bases identical to TRBD2. There are 19 residues in the CDR3. Germline assignment: CDR1 MNHEY and CDR2 SMNVEV (reference sequence). Germline trimming cut 5 bases from V and 4 bases from J; bases unmatched to any gene: 15. The DNA for the CDR3 is TGTGCCAGCAGTCCATTTCGCGGGACTAGCGGAATCCTCACCGGGGAGCTGTTTTTT. Its translation: CASSPFRGTSGILTGELFF.

V usage is TRBV6-1 and J usage is TRBJ2-3, with TRBD2 matching 8 bases. V lost 6 bases and J lost 1; bases outside the gene matches: 3. The CDR3 runs 14 residues. Germline V lookup: CDR1 MNHNS, CDR2 SASEGT. In DNA, the CDR3 is TGTGCCAGCAGCGATAGCGGGGGCACAGATACGCAGTATTTT. It yields the protein CASSDSGGTDTQYF.

The chain links TRBV19 to TRBJ1-2; the D gene is possibly TRBD1 (5 bases). Trimming removed 5 bases at V and 7 bases at J, with 11 bases between. Germline V lookup: CDR1 LNHDA, CDR2 SQIVND (reference sequence). The CDR3 has 12 residues. The CDR3 sequence is CASSPPGRGYTF. The CDR3 DNA follows: TGTGCCAGTAGTCCGCCAGGGCGTGGCTACACCTTC.

This clone came up a few times. The chain uses TRBV27 and TRBJ2-7; D not certain. Germline V gives CDR1 MNHEY, CDR2 SMNVEV (reference sequence). Trimming removed 1 base at V and 2 bases at J, with 18 bases between. This CDR3 contains 17 residues. CDR3 amino acids: CASSLYPPYVYAYEQYF. CDR3 bases: TGTGCCAGCAGTTTATACCCGCCGTATGTTTATGCCTACGAGCAGTACTTC.

The genes are TRBV18 and TRBJ2-7, with 8 bases that match TRBD2. Germline V gene sequence: CDR1 KGHSH, CDR2 LQKENI. With 3 bases clipped from V and 7 bases from J, the junction kept 14 bases outside the gene matches. The CDR3 length is 16 residues. In DNA form, the CDR3 reads TGTGCCAGCTCACCCCCTCAGGGAGCGGGAGCGGGTGAGCAGTACTTC. This gives the protein CASSPPQGAGAGEQYF.

The table lists this clone with a count of one. The chain links TRBV5-1 to TRBJ2-3; 10 nucleotides agree with TRBD1. The J segment lost 3 bases and the V segment lost 3 bases, leaving 4 bases of the junction unmatched. The germline gives CDR1 SGHRS, CDR2 YFSETQ. The CDR3 extends over 15 amino acids. For the CDR3, the DNA is TGCGCCAGCAGCTCGGACAGGGGGATTACAGATACGCAGTATTTT. This gives the protein CASSSDRGITDTQYF.

For this clone: At one boundary the junction diverges from the germline segment, which might be a read error. The V and J genes are TRBV29-1 and TRBJ2-1, with TRBD1 as a possible D gene (6 bases). Germline V lookup: CDR1 SQVTM, CDR2 ANQGSEA. This CDR3 is built from 10 residues. The CDR3, as DNA: TGCAGCGTTGAGTGGACAGATAGGATCTTC. Protein: CSVEWTDRIF.

A note on this clone: The sample carries other DNA sequences with the same CDR3. The rearrangement uses TRBV18 and TRBJ2-7; D uncertain. This CDR3 region has 14 residues. CDR1 KGHSH and CDR2 LQKENI come from the germline V gene. Trimming pared 3 bases from V and 0 bases from J, leaving 9 bases between. The CDR3 DNA reads TGTGCCAGCTCACCCGCAGGTAGCTCCTACGAGCAGTACTTC. Amino acids: CASSPAGSSYEQYF.

This clone showed up just once. The CDR3 loop is CASSSERFSKNEQFF. For the CDR3, the DNA is TGTGCCAGCAGCTCGGAGAGGTTTTCAAAGAATGAGCAGTTCTTC. V usage is TRBV7-9 and J usage is TRBJ2-1, with D unclear. This CDR3 spans 15 amino acids. Between the trimmed V and J ends, which lost 4 bases and 7 bases, there was a span of 17 bases. The germline V gene has CDR1 SEHNR and CDR2 FQNEAQ (reference sequence).

This clone showed up just once. This chain uses TRBV4-1 with TRBJ1-1, with 7 nucleotides matching TRBD1. The V gene's germline CDR1 is MGHRA and CDR2 YSYEKL. There are 15 residues in the CDR3. V shed 0 bases, J shed 5 bases, and the junction held 6 bases outside the gene matches. The CDR3 nucleotides read TGCGCCAGCAGCCAAGAGAAGGGGGCCTGGACTGAAGCTTTCTTT. As protein: CASSQEKGAWTEAFF.

In regard to this clone: The sample has other DNA sequences that encode this CDR3 too. This sequence joins TRBV5-1 and TRBJ2-3; D possibly matches TRBD1 or TRBD2 (5 bases each). Germline values: CDR1 SGHRS, CDR2 YFSETQ. V was pared by 5 bases and J by 4 bases, with 5 bases between. CDR3 length: 11 residues. The CDR3 spells CASRGADTQYF. The CDR3 region has the DNA TGCGCCAGCAGGGGGGCAGATACGCAGTATTTT.

This clone has only one observation. The rearrangement joins TRBV28 to TRBJ2-1; possibly TRBD1 or TRBD2 for D (5 bases each). Trimming removed 6 bases from V and 13 bases from J, with 16 bases in between. CDR3 size: 12 residues. The germline V gene encodes CDR1 MDHEN and CDR2 SYDVKM. The CDR3 sequence is CASSTLVGPQFF. CDR3 DNA sequence: TGTGCCAGCAGCACACTAGTGGGGCCTCAGTTCTTC. Combining the CDR3 with reference TRBV28 and TRBJ2-1 gives the whole variable domain DVKVTQSSRYLVKRTGEKVFLECVQDMDHENMFWYRQDPGLGLRLIYFSYDVKMKEKGDIPEGYSVSREKKERFSLILESASTNQTSMYLCASSTLVGPQFFGPGTRLTVL.

The CDR3 here is CASSLGTGPYNEQFF. The CDR3, as DNA: TGTGCCAGCAGCTTGGGAACAGGGCCCTACAATGAGCAGTTCTTC. The chain combines TRBV5-6 with TRBJ2-1; weak D call: TRBD1 (6 bases). This CDR3 has 15 amino acids. V was clipped by 0 bases and J by 2 bases, with 9 bases between them. Looked up from germline, CDR1 is SGHDT and CDR2 is YYEEEE.

The rearrangement uses TRBV28 and TRBJ2-7, with TRBD2 matching over 9 bases. CDR3 length equals 15 residues. Germline V lookup: CDR1 MDHEN, CDR2 SYDVKM. The V gene end was trimmed by 5 bases and the J gene end by 3 bases; junction bases not matched to a gene: 8. The CDR3 sequence is CASSRLAEGDYEQYF. The CDR3 coding sequence is TGTGCCAGCAGTCGACTAGCGGAAGGGGACTACGAGCAGTACTTC.

This clone has just one count. The gene calls are TRBV13 and TRBJ2-2, with 10 bases lining up with TRBD1. The germline V gene encodes CDR1 PRHDT and CDR2 FYEKMQ (reference sequence). V was clipped by 7 bases and J by 3 bases; unmatched bases: 17. The CDR3 has 19 amino acids. The CDR3 sequence is CASTPRLAGQGTYTGELFF. As DNA, the CDR3 is TGTGCCAGCACCCCCCGGCTGGCGGGACAGGGGACATACACCGGGGAGCTGTTTTTT.

V and J are TRBV7-8 and TRBJ1-5; 7 positions match TRBD1. CDR1 and CDR2 (germline): SGHVS, FQNEAQ. J was trimmed by 3 bases and V by 2 bases; bases with no gene match: 7. The CDR3 spans 16 residues. The CDR3 DNA reads TGTGCCAGCAGCTTATTAGGGACAGCAATCAATCAGCCCCAGCATTTT. Its protein is CASSLLGTAINQPQHF.

This chain uses TRBV5-1 with TRBJ2-5, with unresolved D. The germline gives CDR1 SGHRS, CDR2 YFSETQ. Trimming shortened V by 3 bases and J by 1 base, and 10 bases separated the two germline ends. The CDR3 contains 14 residues. CDR3 amino acids: CASSSGRSQETQYF. Here the CDR3 DNA reads TGCGCCAGCAGCTCCGGACGGTCCCAAGAGACCCAGTACTTC.

Turning to this clone: The same CDR3 arises from other DNA sequences in this sample as well. The chain combines TRBV27 with TRBJ2-7; 7 nucleotides match TRBD2. With V trimmed by 5 bases and J by 2 bases, 6 bases remained unmatched. Germline assignment: CDR1 MNHEY and CDR2 SMNVEV (reference sequence). This CDR3 is built from 14 residues. The CDR3 coding sequence is TGTGCCAGCAGTAGCGGGACCCGCGCCTACGAGCAGTACTTC. Its protein is CASSSGTRAYEQYF.

V gene TRBV30 combines with J gene TRBJ2-5, with 7 bases fitting TRBD2. Germline-derived CDR1 and CDR2 are GTSNPN and SVGIG (reference sequence). V trimming: 3 bases; J trimming: 5 bases; junction bases outside the gene matches: 3. CDR3 length equals 12 residues. Written as DNA, the CDR3 is TGTGCCTGGAGGGGGGGAGGGGAGACCCAGTACTTC. This translates into CAWRGGGETQYF. Based on the CDR3 plus reference TRBV30 and TRBJ2-5, the full variable domain is SQTIHQWPATLVQPVGSPLSLECTVEGTSNPNLYWYRQAAGRGLQLLFYSVGIGQISSEVPQNLSASRPQDRQFILSSKKLLLSDSGFYLCAWRGGGETQYFGPGTRLLVL.